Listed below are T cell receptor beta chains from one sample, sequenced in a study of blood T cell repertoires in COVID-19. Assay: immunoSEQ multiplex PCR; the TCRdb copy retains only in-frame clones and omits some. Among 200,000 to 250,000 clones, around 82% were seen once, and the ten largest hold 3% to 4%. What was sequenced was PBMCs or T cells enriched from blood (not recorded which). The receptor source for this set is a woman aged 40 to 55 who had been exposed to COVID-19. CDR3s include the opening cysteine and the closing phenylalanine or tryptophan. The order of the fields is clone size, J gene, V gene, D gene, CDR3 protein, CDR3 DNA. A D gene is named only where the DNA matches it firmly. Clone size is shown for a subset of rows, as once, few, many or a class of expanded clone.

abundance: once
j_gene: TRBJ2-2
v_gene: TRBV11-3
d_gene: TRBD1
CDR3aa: CASSPGQAGTGELFF
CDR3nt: TGTGCCAGCAGCCCAGGACAGGCGGGCACCGGGGAGCTGTTTTTT

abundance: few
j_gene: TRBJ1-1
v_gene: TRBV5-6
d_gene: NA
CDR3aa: CASSFRGAGAEAFF
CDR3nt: TGTGCCAGCAGCTTTCGGGGGGCTGGAGCTGAAGCTTTCTTT

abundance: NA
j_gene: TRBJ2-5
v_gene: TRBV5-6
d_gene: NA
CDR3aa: CASSPDIQETQYF
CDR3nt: TGTGCCAGCAGTCCGGACATTCAAGAGACCCAGTACTTC

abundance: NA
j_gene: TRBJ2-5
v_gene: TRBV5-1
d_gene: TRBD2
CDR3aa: CASSIGTSGGQETQYF
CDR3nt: TGCGCCAGCAGCATTGGGACTAGCGGGGGGCAAGAGACCCAGTACTTC

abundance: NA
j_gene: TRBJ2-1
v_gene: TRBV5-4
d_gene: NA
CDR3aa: CASSLHDKNEQFF
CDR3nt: TGTGCCAGCAGCTTGCATGACAAGAATGAGCAGTTCTTC

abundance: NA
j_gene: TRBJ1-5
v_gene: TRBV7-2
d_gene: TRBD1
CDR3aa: CASSYRGQQPQHF
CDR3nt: TGTGCCAGCAGCTACAGGGGGCAACAGCCCCAGCATTTT

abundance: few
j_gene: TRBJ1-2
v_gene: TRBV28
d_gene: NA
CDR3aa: CASSLLQATRDYGYTF
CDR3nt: TGTGCCAGCTCTCTACTACAGGCGACCAGGGACTATGGCTACACCTTC

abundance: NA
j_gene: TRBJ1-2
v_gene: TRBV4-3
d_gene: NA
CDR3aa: CASSRGGQIINYGYTF
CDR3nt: TGCGCCAGCAGTCGGGGTGGGCAGATAATTAACTATGGCTACACCTTC

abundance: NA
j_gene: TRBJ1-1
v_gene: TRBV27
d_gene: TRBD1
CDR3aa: CASSLDRGPNTEAFF
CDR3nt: TGTGCCAGCAGTTTAGATAGGGGGCCGAACACTGAAGCTTTCTTT

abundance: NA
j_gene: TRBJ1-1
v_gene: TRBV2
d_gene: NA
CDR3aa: CASTLRHFDAFF
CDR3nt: TGTGCCAGCACCCTCCGACACTTCGATGCTTTCTTT

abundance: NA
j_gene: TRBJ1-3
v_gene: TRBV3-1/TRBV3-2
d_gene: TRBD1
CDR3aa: CASSWDSTSGNTIYF
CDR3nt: TGTGCCAGCAGCTGGGACAGTACCTCTGGAAACACCATATATTTT

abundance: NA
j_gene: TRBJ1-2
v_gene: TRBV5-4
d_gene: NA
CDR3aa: CASSSTGTYGYTF
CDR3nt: TGTGCCAGCAGCTCCACAGGGACGTATGGCTACACCTTC